This T cell receptor (beta chain) was captured in a study of cytotoxic CD8 clonotypes in ibrutinib-treated CLL. The overall study: Once treatment had gone on for a median of about twelve months, range 6 to 36, response samples were drawn. Samples averaged roughly 260,000 productive templates and 90,000 to 100,000 productive rearrangements.

Method: immunoSEQ multiplex PCR; TCRdb's copy keeps in-frame clones and lacks some. In the table there are nearly 300,000 clones, 76% of which are singletons. Study-wide results and caveats: The study found clonality rose at ibrutinib response, then fell toward baseline at progression.

Trimming took off 2 bases at V and 1 base at J, with 8 bases between the two ends. This CDR3 is 13 amino acids long. Germline CDR1 is SQVTM and CDR2 is ANQGSEA. On this clone itself: Its cognate antigen is unknown.

V and J are TRBV29-1 and TRBJ1-1; D uncertain. The TCR originated in a human donor with chronic lymphocytic leukemia. The material was PBMCs, obtained at disease progression, from a patient treated with ibrutinib. CDR3 DNA sequence: TGCAGCGTTGAAAGGGCCCCGAACACTGAAGCTTTCTTT. It codes for CSVERAPNTEAFF.